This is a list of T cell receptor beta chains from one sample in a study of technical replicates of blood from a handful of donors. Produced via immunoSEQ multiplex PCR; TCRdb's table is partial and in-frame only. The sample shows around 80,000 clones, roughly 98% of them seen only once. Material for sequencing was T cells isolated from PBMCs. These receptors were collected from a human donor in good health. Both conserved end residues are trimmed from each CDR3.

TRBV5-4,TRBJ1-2,ASSLYRLPYGYT
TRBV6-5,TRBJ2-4,ASSYQGPRVQNIQY
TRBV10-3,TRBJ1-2,AISEAPGGESGYT
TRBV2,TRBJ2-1,ASITASGSTRLSYNEQF
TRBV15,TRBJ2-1,ATSSSGASYNEQF
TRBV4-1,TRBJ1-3,ASNEANGDTIY
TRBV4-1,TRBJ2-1,ASSRLGGRDGNNEQF
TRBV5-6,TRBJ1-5,ASSLREAQPQH
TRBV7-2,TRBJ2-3,ASSLLTDTQY
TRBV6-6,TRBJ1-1,ASSYEANTEAF
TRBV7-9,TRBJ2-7,ASSERVLYEQY
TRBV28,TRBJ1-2,ASTLRDNYGYT
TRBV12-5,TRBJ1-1,ASGKQGMNTEAF
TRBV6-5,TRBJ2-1,ASTSGGDRF
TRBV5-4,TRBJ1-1,ASSWGQVNTEAF
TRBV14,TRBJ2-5,ASSLASETQY
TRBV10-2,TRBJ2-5,ASARGGNQETQY
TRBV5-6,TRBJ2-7,ASSLAGVHEQY
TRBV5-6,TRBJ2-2,ASSLLPVNTGELF
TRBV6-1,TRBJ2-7,ASSEARGPLYGQY
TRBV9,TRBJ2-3,ASSVAKQGTDTQY
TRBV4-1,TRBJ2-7,ASSQDPGLAGEKY
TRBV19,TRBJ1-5,ASSITIGGPNQPQH
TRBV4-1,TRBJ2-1,ASSKTGYVPKAGSYNEQF
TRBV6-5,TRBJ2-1,ASRAGLADNEQF
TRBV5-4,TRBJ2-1,ASSYAMDRGPYNEQF
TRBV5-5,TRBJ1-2,ASSLGSGYYGYT
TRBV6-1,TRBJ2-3,ASSEAGRSDTQY